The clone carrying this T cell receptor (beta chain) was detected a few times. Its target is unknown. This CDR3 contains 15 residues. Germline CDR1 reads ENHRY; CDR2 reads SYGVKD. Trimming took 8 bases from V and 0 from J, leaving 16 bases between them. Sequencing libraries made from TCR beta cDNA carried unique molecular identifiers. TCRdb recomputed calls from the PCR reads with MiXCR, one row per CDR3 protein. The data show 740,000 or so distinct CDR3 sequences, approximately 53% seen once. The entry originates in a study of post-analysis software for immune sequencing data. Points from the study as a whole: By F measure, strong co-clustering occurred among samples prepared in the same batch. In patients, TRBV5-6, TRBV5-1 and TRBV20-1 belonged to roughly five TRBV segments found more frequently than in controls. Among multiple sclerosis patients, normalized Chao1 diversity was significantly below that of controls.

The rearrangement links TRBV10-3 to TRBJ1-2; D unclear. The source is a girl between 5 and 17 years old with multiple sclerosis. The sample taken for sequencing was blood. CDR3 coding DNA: TGTGCCATCGGAGCGGAGGAACTAACTAACTATGGCTACACCTTC. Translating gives CAIGAEELTNYGYTF.